This T cell receptor (beta chain) came from a study of blood T cell repertoires in COVID-19. Across the whole study: Material from acute and convalescent COVID-19 was sourced from the United States, Italy and Spain. PBMCs, B-cell-depleted T cells, or T cells provided the cDNA or gDNA that made up the material.

Study processing details: Using reference gene primer amplification, nucleated cell counts were estimated. Here immunoSEQ multiplex PCR was the method, and the copy in TCRdb shows in-frame clones only, minus some. V and J calls and clone size are those listed in that table; D and trimming were worked out from the DNA. The sample gives about 300,000 clones, over 75% of which show up once; roughly 2% is in the top ten. CDR1 is LGHDT, CDR2 YNNKEL, per germline (reference sequence). Trimming cost V 2 bases and J 0 bases, with 8 bases left between them. This CDR3 is built from 15 residues. Cohort 3 donors counted as recovered after two negative PCRs, clearance, or resolved symptoms.

The sequenced sample consisted of PBMCs or T cells enriched from blood (not recorded which). This TCR was recovered from a man aged 25-45 years who had recovered from COVID-19. This chain joins TRBV3-1 (or the pseudogene TRBV3-2) and TRBJ2-1; D might be TRBD2 (6 bases). The CDR3 here is CASSQSGLSYNEQFF. Written as DNA, the CDR3 is TGTGCCAGCAGCCAAAGCGGGCTCTCCTACAATGAGCAGTTCTTC.